These T cell receptor beta chains were read from a single sample in a study of blood T cell repertoires in COVID-19. Here immunoSEQ multiplex PCR was the method, and the copy in TCRdb shows in-frame clones only, minus some. The repertoire holds 260,000 or so clones, around four fifths seen once, with 3.6% in the top ten. Sequencing was carried out using PBMCs or T cells enriched from blood (not recorded which). The receptor source for this set is a woman aged 40 to 50 who had been exposed to COVID-19. Both conserved end residues are part of each CDR3. The order of the fields is D gene, J gene, V gene, CDR3 protein. The D gene is left open where the match is weak.

d_gene: TRBD1
j_gene: TRBJ2-1
v_gene: TRBV9
CDR3aa: CASSVVSGGRGNEQFF

d_gene: NA
j_gene: TRBJ1-1
v_gene: TRBV2
CDR3aa: CASSAEMNTEAFF

d_gene: TRBD1
j_gene: TRBJ1-4
v_gene: TRBV7-6
CDR3aa: CASSPTGASFEKLFF

d_gene: TRBD1
j_gene: TRBJ1-2
v_gene: TRBV6-1
CDR3aa: CASSEWGQGGGYTF

d_gene: NA
j_gene: TRBJ2-3
v_gene: TRBV24-1
CDR3aa: CATSDTASTDTQYF

d_gene: NA
j_gene: TRBJ2-7
v_gene: TRBV27
CDR3aa: CASSLQGSYEQYF

d_gene: NA
j_gene: TRBJ1-1
v_gene: TRBV19
CDR3aa: CASSRQGLISSTEAFF

d_gene: NA
j_gene: TRBJ1-1
v_gene: TRBV9
CDR3aa: CASSVEGRGKSTEAFF

d_gene: TRBD2
j_gene: TRBJ2-7
v_gene: TRBV7-9
CDR3aa: CASSPRGGIYVDEQYF

d_gene: NA
j_gene: TRBJ1-1
v_gene: TRBV9
CDR3aa: CASSVEPYPLGANTEAFF

d_gene: TRBD1
j_gene: TRBJ1-4
v_gene: TRBV7-9
CDR3aa: CASSLDFRQGFEKLFF

d_gene: TRBD1
j_gene: TRBJ1-2
v_gene: TRBV5-1
CDR3aa: CASSSMTGTGSRGATNYGYTF

d_gene: NA
j_gene: TRBJ1-3
v_gene: TRBV7-2
CDR3aa: CASSLGGARGNTIYF

d_gene: NA
j_gene: TRBJ1-5
v_gene: TRBV10-3
CDR3aa: CAISPDSLNQPQHF